The 24 T cell receptor gamma chains listed next were all sequenced from one sample in a study of γδ T cells in repeated Plasmodium falciparum infection. Bulk repertoires came from Vgamma9/Vdelta2+ or Vdelta2-negative gammadelta T cells flow-sorted from PBMC. With CATT, TCRdb re-called clones from the multiplex PCR reads. Among 25,000 to 35,000 gamma-chain clones listed, over 1.3% were seen once. Specimen: gamma-delta T cells from blood. All receptors come from a pool of human donors (malaria-infected and uninfected, not separated).

This clone was seen many times. The chain uses TRGV5 and TRGJ1 or TRGJ2. The CDR3 is 14 residues long. The V gene end was trimmed by 1 base and the J gene end by 0 bases; junction bases not matched to a gene: 3. Looked up from germline, CDR1 is VINAFY and CDR2 is YDVSNSKD. CDR3 in amino acids: CATWDSLNYYKKLF. The CDR3 DNA reads TGTGCCACCTGGGACAGTTTGAATTATTATAAGAAACTCTTT.

This clone was found many times. TCRdb's protein, taken from a much larger clone, differs from this DNA's translation at residue 14, likely owing to a read error; the protein displayed comes from the DNA. This chain links TRGV9 with TRGJP. CDR3 length equals 16 residues. Per germline, CDR1 GITISATS and CDR2 ISYDGTV (reference sequence). CDR3 region: CALWEVLVLGKKIEVF. CDR3 in DNA: TGTGCCTTGTGGGAGGTGCTCGTGTTGGGCAAAAAAATCGAGGTATTT.

Concerning this clone itself: It is likely a read error: a sequence one base away is far more abundant. This same CDR3 is encoded by further DNA sequences in the sample. The genes are TRGV9 and TRGJ1 or TRGJ2. TCRdb lists no J gene, so it was determined here by aligning the DNA to germline. The CDR3 extends over 17 amino acids. J lost 8 bases, V lost 0 bases, and 19 bases had no gene match. Germline loops: CDR1 GITISATS, CDR2 ISYDGTV (reference sequence). CDR3 nucleotides: TGTGCCTTGTGGGAGGTGCGGGGTCAATCAGCTTCTGATAAGAAACTCTTT. The encoded protein is CALWEVRGQSASDKKLF.

This clone has only a few counts. TCRdb pairs this DNA with a much larger clone's protein that differs at residue 3, likely a read error; the protein shown was translated from the DNA. The rearrangement links TRGV3 to TRGJP1. No J segment appears in TCRdb, so it was assigned here by matching the sequence to germline. From germline, CDR1 is VTNTFY and CDR2 YDVSTARD (reference sequence). This CDR3 comprises 11 residues. CDR3 in amino acids: CAAWGIWFKIF. The CDR3 bases are TGTGCCGCCTGGGGAATTTGGTTCAAGATATTT.

In its sample, this clone was seen many times. The likely explanation is a read error, given a far larger clone one base away. The sample holds other DNA sequences that translate to the same CDR3. The rearrangement uses TRGV9 and TRGJP. The J gene was missing in TCRdb and was found by matching the end of the DNA to germline. The germline V gene encodes CDR1 GITISATS and CDR2 ISYDGTV (reference sequence). The CDR3 has 16 amino acids. The CDR3 here is CALWETQELGKKIKVF. The CDR3 nucleotides are TGTGCCTTATGGGAGACCCAAGAGTTGGGCAAAAAAATCAAGGTATTT.

This clone was detected a few times. This DNA translates differently at residue 5 from the TCRdb protein, which is that of a much larger clone; a read error is likely, and the protein shown is the DNA's own translation. The chain carries TRGV8 and TRGJP1. The J gene, absent from TCRdb, was called here by matching the DNA to germline. The V segment lost 5 bases and the J segment 7 bases; nucleotides outside the gene matches: 10. CDR3 length equals 14 residues. Germline values: CDR1 VENAVY, CDR2 YDSYNSRV. The CDR3 spells CATWGKKSGWFKIF. The CDR3 DNA reads as TGTGCCACCTGGGGTAAGAAAAGTGGTTGGTTCAAGATATTT.

This clone was observed at least ten times. TCRdb's protein for this DNA is that of a much larger clone and differs from the translation at residue 10, likely a read error; the protein shown is the DNA translation. J is TRGJ1 or TRGJ2 and V is TRGV9. Matching the DNA to germline supplied the J gene, which TCRdb does not give. Per the germline V gene, CDR1 is GITISATS and CDR2 is ISYDGTV (reference sequence). The CDR3 runs 13 residues. CDR3 amino acids: CALWESYYYMKLF. DNA for the CDR3: TGTGCCTTGTGGGAGAGCTATTATTATATGAAACTCTTT.

This clone was seen only a few times. This likely came from a read error, as a far larger clone is one base away. Other DNA sequences of this sample code for an identical CDR3. The chain is built from TRGV9 and TRGJP. TCRdb carries no J gene annotation; the J gene was assigned here by matching the DNA with germline. Germline values: CDR1 GITISATS, CDR2 ISYDGTV (reference sequence). This CDR3 region has 18 residues. CDR3 loop: CALWEAATGELGKKIKVF. CDR3 DNA: TGTGCCCTGTGGGAGGCTGCGACGGGAGAGTTGGGCAAAAAAATCAAGGTATTT.

This clone appeared many times. This DNA's translation and the protein TCRdb lists, from a much larger clone, do not match at residue 5, likely due to a read error; the protein shown is translated from the DNA. The chain couples TRGV9 to TRGJ1 or TRGJ2. The CDR3 has 13 amino acids. Germline V gives CDR1 GITISATS, CDR2 ISYDGTV (reference sequence). The CDR3 bases are TGTGCCTTGTGGGGGGTGCGGTTCTATAAGAAACTCTTT. Translated, it gives CALWGVRFYKKLF.

This clone has a handful of counts. A read error is likely here: a far larger clone is one base away. This CDR3 is also generated by other DNA sequences in the sample. TRGV9 is the V gene, and the J gene was not called. CDR3 size: 18 residues. CDR1 and CDR2 (germline): GITISATS, ISYDGTV (reference sequence). CDR3 DNA sequence: TGTGCCTTGTGGGAGACCCATCAGCAAGAGTTGGGCAAAAAAATCAAGGTATTC. It translates to CALWETHQQELGKKIKVF.

The table lists this clone with many counts. The rearrangement links TRGV9 to TRGJ1 or TRGJ2. Germline assignment: CDR1 GITISATS and CDR2 ISYDGTV (reference sequence). The ends lost 5 bases at V and 8 bases at J; junction bases unmatched: 6. This CDR3 is 11 amino acids long. The CDR3 protein is CALWVPHKKLF. CDR3 nucleotides: TGTGCCTTGTGGGTCCCTCATAAGAAACTCTTT.

Note on this clone: The protein given by TCRdb reflects a much larger clone and differs at residue 13 from this DNA's translation, likely from a read error; the protein shown is the DNA's translation. This sequence joins TRGV2 and TRGJP2. Germline matching of the DNA provided the J gene here, since TCRdb leaves it blank. Germline CDR1 reads EGSNGY; CDR2 reads YDSYNSKV. CDR3 length equals 17 residues. The CDR3 region is CATWDGLRLRSDGIKTF. CDR3 in DNA: TGTGCCACCTGGGACGGGCTGAGGCTACGTAGTGATGGGATCAAGACGTTT.

This clone was detected only a few times. TCRdb pairs this DNA with a much larger clone's protein that differs at residue 3, likely a read error; the protein shown was translated from the DNA. The chain links TRGV2 to TRGJ1 or TRGJ2. No J gene was available from TCRdb, and it was assigned here by a germline match of the DNA. The germline V gene has CDR1 EGSNGY and CDR2 YDSYNSKV. This CDR3 is 13 amino acids long. The CDR3 protein is CAAWDGPQYKKLF. CDR3 nucleotide sequence: TGTGCCGCCTGGGACGGGCCGCAATATAAGAAACTCTTT.

Comment on this clone: The translation of this DNA and the TCRdb protein of a much larger clone differ at residue 16, probably owing to a read error; the protein shown here is translated from the DNA. The chain has TRGV9 and TRGJP. CDR3 size: 18 residues. CDR1 is GITISATS, CDR2 ISYDGTV, per germline (reference sequence). CDR3 amino acids: CALWEVLEVELGKKIRVF. The CDR3 nucleotides are TGTGCCTTGTGGGAGGTGCTCGAGGTCGAGTTGGGCAAAAAAATCAGGGTATTT.

The sample holds a few counts of this clone. A far larger clone is just one base off, so this is likely a read error. The identical CDR3 is also encoded by other nucleotide sequences in the sample. The V and J genes are TRGV4 and TRGJ1 or TRGJ2. Matching the DNA to germline supplied the J gene, which TCRdb does not give. The CDR3 has 11 amino acids. The V and J ends lost 10 bases and 4 bases, in that order; junction bases with no gene match: 7. CDR1 is EGSTGY and CDR2 is YDSYTSSV in the germline V gene. The CDR3 spells CATFLYYKKLF. The DNA for the CDR3 is TGTGCCACATTCCTGTATTATAAGAAACTCTTT.

This clone was seen more than once but under ten times. TCRdb assigns this DNA the protein of a much larger clone, which departs from its translation at residue 5; this likely reflects a read error, and the protein shown comes from translating the DNA. The chain joins TRGV4 to TRGJ1 or TRGJ2. No J segment appears in TCRdb, so it was assigned here by matching the sequence to germline. Germline-derived CDR1 and CDR2 are EGSTGY and YDSYTSSV. Trimming cost V 5 bases and J 7 bases; bases outside gene matches: 8. This CDR3 comprises 12 residues. The CDR3 sequence: CATWGGAYKKLF. The CDR3 nucleotides read TGTGCCACCTGGGGTGGTGCATATAAGAAACTCTTT.

This clone was picked up a small number of times. TCRdb records a much larger clone's protein for this DNA, with a difference at residue 4 that likely arises from a read error; the protein given is the translation of the DNA. The chain employs TRGV2 and TRGJP1. No J segment appears in TCRdb, so it was assigned here by matching the sequence to germline. Germline CDR1 EGSNGY, CDR2 YDSYNSKV. The length of the CDR3 is 13 residues. CDR3 loop: CATRDAQGWFKIF. DNA of the CDR3: TGTGCCACCCGGGACGCGCAAGGTTGGTTCAAGATATTT.

This clone has at least ten counts. The amino acid sequence in TCRdb belongs to a much larger clone and departs from this DNA's translation at residue 13, likely a sequencing read error; the sequence shown is translated from the DNA. V is TRGV9 and J is TRGJP. The J gene, missing from TCRdb, was assigned here through DNA to germline matching. The CDR3 spans 16 residues. Per germline, CDR1 GITISATS and CDR2 ISYDGTV (reference sequence). CDR3 DNA: TGTGCCTTGTGGGATTTGCGGGAGTTGGGCAAAAAAACCAAGGTATTT. This codes for CALWDLRELGKKTKVF.

This clone came up many times. The chain couples TRGV2 to TRGJP1. Germline assignment: CDR1 EGSNGY and CDR2 YDSYNSKV. J was trimmed by 5 bases and V by 4 bases; bases with no gene match: 7. This CDR3 contains 14 residues. The CDR3 sequence is CATWDQRTGWFKIF. Here the CDR3 DNA reads TGTGCCACCTGGGATCAAAGGACTGGTTGGTTCAAGATATTT.

With respect to this clone: A read error is the likely source, as a far larger clone sits one nucleotide away. This chain uses TRGV4 with TRGJ1 or TRGJ2. The J gene comes from matching the DNA to germline here; TCRdb lacks it. Germline CDR1 and CDR2: EGSTGY and YDSYTSSV. This CDR3 is built from 10 residues. The ends lost 4 bases at V and 11 bases at J; junction bases unmatched: 5. The CDR3 DNA reads as TGTGCCACCTGGGACTCGCAGAAACTCTTT. Translating gives CATWDSQKLF.

As for this clone: This likely stems from a read error, as it lies one base from a far larger clone. This sample also contains other DNA sequences that code for the same CDR3. The V and J genes are TRGV9 and TRGJ1 or TRGJ2. No J segment appears in TCRdb, so it was assigned here by matching the sequence to germline. Germline V gene lookup returns CDR1 GITISATS and CDR2 ISYDGTV (reference sequence). Losses at the gene ends were 5 bases for V and 9 bases for J; bases not matched to a gene: 10. The length of the CDR3 is 12 residues. The CDR3 loop is CALWGPKLKKLF. Written as DNA, the CDR3 is TGTGCCTTGTGGGGGCCCAAACTTAAGAAACTCTTT.

In its sample, this clone was seen many times. TCRdb lists the protein of a much larger clone for this DNA, which differs at residue 10, so this is likely a read error; the protein given here is translated from the DNA itself. The chain joins TRGV9 to TRGJ1 or TRGJ2. CDR3 length: 14 amino acids. Germline lookup yields CDR1 GITISATS and CDR2 ISYDGTV (reference sequence). CDR3 region: CALWEVPNYCKKLF. The CDR3 DNA reads TGTGCCTTGTGGGAGGTGCCGAATTATTGTAAGAAACTCTTT.

This clone was seen more than once but under ten times. Since a far larger clone is one base different, this is likely a read error. The V segment is TRGV4, and no J call was made. CDR3 size: 11 residues. Looked up from germline, CDR1 is EGSTGY and CDR2 is YDSYTSSV. CDR3 region: CATWDGFEKLF. In DNA, the CDR3 is TGTGCCACCTGGGATGGTTTCGAGAAGCTCTTT.

This clone was seen repeatedly, ten times or more. This specimen includes other DNA sequences encoding the same CDR3. This sequence joins TRGV4 and TRGJ1 or TRGJ2. The ends lost 1 base at V and 7 bases at J; junction bases unmatched: 10. Germline lookup yields CDR1 EGSTGY and CDR2 YDSYTSSV. CDR3 length: 14 residues. CDR3 amino acids: CATWDGPGGYKKLF. For the CDR3, the DNA is TGTGCCACCTGGGATGGTCCTGGGGGCTATAAGAAACTCTTT.